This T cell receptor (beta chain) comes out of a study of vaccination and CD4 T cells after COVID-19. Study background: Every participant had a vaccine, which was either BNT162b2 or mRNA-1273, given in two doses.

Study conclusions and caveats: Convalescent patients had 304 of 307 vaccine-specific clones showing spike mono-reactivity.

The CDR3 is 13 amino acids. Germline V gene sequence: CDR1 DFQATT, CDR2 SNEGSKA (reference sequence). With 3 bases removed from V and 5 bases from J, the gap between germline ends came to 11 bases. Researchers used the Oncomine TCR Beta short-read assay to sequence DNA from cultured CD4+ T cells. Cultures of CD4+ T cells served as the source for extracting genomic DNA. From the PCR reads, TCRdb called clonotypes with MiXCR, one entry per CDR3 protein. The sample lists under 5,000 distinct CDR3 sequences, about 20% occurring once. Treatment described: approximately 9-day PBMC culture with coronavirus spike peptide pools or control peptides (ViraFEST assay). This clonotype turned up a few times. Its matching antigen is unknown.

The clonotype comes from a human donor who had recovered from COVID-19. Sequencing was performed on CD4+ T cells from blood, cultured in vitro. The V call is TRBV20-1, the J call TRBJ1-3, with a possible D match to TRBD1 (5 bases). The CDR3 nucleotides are TGCAGTGCTAGTGGGGGAGAGAGAAACACCATATATTTT. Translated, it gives CSASGGERNTIYF.